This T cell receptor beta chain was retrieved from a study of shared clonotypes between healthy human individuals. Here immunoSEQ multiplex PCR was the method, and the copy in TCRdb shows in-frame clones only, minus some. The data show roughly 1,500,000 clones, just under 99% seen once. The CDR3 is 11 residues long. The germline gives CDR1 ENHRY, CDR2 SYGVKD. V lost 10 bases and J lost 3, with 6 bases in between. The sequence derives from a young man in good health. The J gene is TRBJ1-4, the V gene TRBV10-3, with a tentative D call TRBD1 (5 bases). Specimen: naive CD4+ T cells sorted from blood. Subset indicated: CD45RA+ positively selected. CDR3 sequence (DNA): TGTGCCACCAGGGCTAATGAAAAACTGTTTTTT. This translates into CATRANEKLFF.